This T cell receptor (beta chain) appears in the sequencing data of a study of post-analysis software for immune sequencing data. Study-level points and caveats: Five TRBV segments (TRBV5-6, TRBV5-1 and TRBV20-1 among them) occurred more frequently in patients than in controls. Comparison with controls showed significantly lower normalized Chao1 diversity in multiple sclerosis patients.

Germline-derived CDR1 and CDR2 are SGHTA and FQGTGA. The CDR3 covers 13 residues. Trimming shortened V by 2 bases and J by 4 bases, and 7 bases separated the two germline ends. This clonotype was counted ten times or more. The target antigen is unknown. Unique molecular identifiers were built into the TCR beta cDNA libraries. A single record per CDR3 protein comes from TCRdb applying MiXCR to the PCR reads. The data contain approximately 730,000 distinct CDR3 sequences, 40% to 55% of them singletons. The sample taken for sequencing was blood. The sequence was obtained from a girl aged 10 to 17 with multiple sclerosis. The gene calls are TRBV7-3 and TRBJ2-3; D is uncertain. CDR3 sequence: CASSLLGADTQYF. DNA of the CDR3: TGTGCCAGCAGCTTACTGGGCGCAGATACGCAGTATTTT.